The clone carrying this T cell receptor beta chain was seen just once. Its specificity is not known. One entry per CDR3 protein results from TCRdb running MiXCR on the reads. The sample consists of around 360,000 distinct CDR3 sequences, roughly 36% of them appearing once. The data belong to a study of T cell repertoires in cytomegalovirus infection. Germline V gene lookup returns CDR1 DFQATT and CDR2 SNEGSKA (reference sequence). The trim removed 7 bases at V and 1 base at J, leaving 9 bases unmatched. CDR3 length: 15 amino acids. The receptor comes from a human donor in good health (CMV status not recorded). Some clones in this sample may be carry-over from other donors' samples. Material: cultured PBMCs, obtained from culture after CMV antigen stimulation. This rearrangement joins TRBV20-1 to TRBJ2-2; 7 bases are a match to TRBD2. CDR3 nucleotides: TGCAGTGAACCGACCGAGCGGGAGAACACCGGGGAGCTGTTTTTT. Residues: CSEPTERENTGELFF.